This paragraph covers one TCR beta chain sequence. Its antigen is still unknown. The sample comes from a study of T cell responses to AZD1222 COVID-19 vaccine. The assay was immunoSEQ multiplex PCR, and TCRdb's table has in-frame clones only and misses some. There are some 180,000 clones in the sample; about 90% occur only once, and approximately 1.9% lies in the top ten. The CDR3 has 16 amino acids. Germline CDR1 LGHNA, CDR2 YSLEER. V lost 0 bases to trimming and J lost 4 bases, with 15 bases between them. Points from the study as a whole: There were repertoire samples only from the period after the peak T cell response. Spike-specific TCR breadth and depth went up after people got two AZD1222 doses. With dominance at 160-218 and 743-854, vaccine-associated CD4 TCRs spanned spike. Females made up more of the donors, who were largely white British, and clonal diversity may have come out too low.

The chain couples TRBV4-3 to TRBJ1-2, with no clear D. The receptor comes from an adult who received the AZD1222 COVID-19 vaccine. The source was peripheral blood, collected 28 days after the second AZD1222 dose. CDR3 sequence reads: CASSQDRVGRTYGYTF. The DNA of the CDR3 is TGCGCCAGCAGCCAAGATAGGGTAGGACGTACCTATGGCTACACCTTC.